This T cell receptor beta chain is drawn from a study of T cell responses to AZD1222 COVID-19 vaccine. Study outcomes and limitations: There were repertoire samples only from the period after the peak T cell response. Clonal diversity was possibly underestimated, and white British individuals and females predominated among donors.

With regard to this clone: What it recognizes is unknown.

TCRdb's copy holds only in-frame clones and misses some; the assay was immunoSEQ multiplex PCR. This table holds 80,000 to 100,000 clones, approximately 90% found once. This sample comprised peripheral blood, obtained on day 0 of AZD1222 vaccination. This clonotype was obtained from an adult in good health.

For the CDR3, the DNA is TGTGCCAGCTCACCCAGTCTAGTAGGGATTACTGAAGCTTTCTTT. Protein sequence: CASSPSLVGITEAFF. This sequence joins TRBV18 and TRBJ1-1; D remains ambiguous. Germline loops: CDR1 KGHSH, CDR2 LQKENI. This CDR3 contains 15 residues. Trimming removed 3 bases at V and 5 bases at J, with 16 bases between.